Only a few counts were recorded for the clone carrying this T cell receptor (beta chain). Antigen specificity is unknown. This specimen belongs to a study of identical twins. The study, taken as a whole, reports: The authors drew conclusions from cross-sectional statistical analysis rather than following the same donors. Less excess twin sharing appeared in beta out-of-frame sequences. In cord blood, abundant beta clonotypes had fewer insertions; memory showed no trend.

cDNA molecules carried unique molecular identifiers, and template switching added a universal primer site. MiXCR, applied by TCRdb to the 5' RACE reads, yields one record per CDR3 protein. The sample includes 700,000 or so distinct CDR3 sequences, 8.5% to 9% seen only once; the top ten take 0.75% to 1%. The CDR3 totals 13 residues. Trimming stripped 6 bases from V and 5 bases from J, with 10 bases between. CDR1 and CDR2 from the germline V gene are SGHTA and FQGNSA. The sample was also linked to a second study, of yellow fever vaccine responses in identical twins.

Sequencing used PBMCs. The genes are TRBV7-2 and TRBJ1-4; no clear D gene. This receptor was taken from a woman under 30 in good health. Here the CDR3 reads CASSPSRNEKLFF. For the CDR3, the DNA is TGTGCCAGCAGTCCAAGCCGAAATGAAAAACTGTTTTTT.